This TCR beta chain was captured by sequencing in a study of OX40 agonist ivuxolimab in advanced cancers. For the study at large: A mean age of about 59 years, range about 20 to 85, was recorded, and approximately 79% were male. Of the patients, three showed partial responses, one with hepatocellular carcinoma and two with cutaneous melanoma.

CDR3 size: 13 residues. From germline, CDR1 is SGHTA and CDR2 FQGNSA. V was clipped by 5 bases and J by 7 bases, with 11 bases between them. The method was immunoSEQ multiplex PCR; TCRdb's version includes in-frame clones alone and lacks a portion of them. The data show 72,000 or so clones, about 90% seen once. The chain employs TRBV7-2 and TRBJ1-4; D may be TRBD1 (6 bases). This receptor was identified in an adult with an advanced solid tumor such as melanoma, head and neck, liver or kidney cancer. This specimen consisted of CD4+ or CD8+ T cells sorted from blood, obtained in a trial of the OX40 agonist ivuxolimab. CDR3: CASSPRTAEKLFF. DNA for the CDR3: TGTGCCAGCAGCCCGCGGACAGCTGAAAAACTGTTTTTT. The full variable domain, rest sourced from reference TRBV7-2 and TRBJ1-4, is GAGVSQSPSNKVTEKGKDVELRCDPISGHTALYWYRQSLGQGLEFLIYFQGNSAPDKSGLPSDRFSAERTGGSVSTLTIQRTQQEDSAVYLCASSPRTAEKLFFGSGTQLSVL.